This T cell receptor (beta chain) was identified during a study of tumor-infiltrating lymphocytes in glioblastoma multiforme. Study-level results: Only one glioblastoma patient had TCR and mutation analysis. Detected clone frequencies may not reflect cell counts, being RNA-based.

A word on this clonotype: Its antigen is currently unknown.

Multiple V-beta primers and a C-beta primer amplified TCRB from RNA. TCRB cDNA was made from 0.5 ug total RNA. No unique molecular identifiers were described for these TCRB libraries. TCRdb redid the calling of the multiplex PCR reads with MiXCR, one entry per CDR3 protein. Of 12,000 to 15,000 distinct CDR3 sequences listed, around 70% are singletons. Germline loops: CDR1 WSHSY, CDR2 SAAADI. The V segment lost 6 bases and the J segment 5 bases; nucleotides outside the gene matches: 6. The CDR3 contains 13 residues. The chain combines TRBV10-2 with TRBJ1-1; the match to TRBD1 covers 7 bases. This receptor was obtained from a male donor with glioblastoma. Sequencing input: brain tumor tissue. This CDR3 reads CASSRGAVTEAFF. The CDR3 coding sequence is TGCGCCAGCAGCAGGGGGGCGGTTACTGAAGCTTTCTTT.